This T cell receptor (beta chain) was obtained from a study of control samples from healthy donors and cancer patients (TCRdb year 2020). For this clone: It has no known antigen specificity. Base qualities are not provided; no much larger clone lies one nucleotide away.

Trimming removed 5 bases from V and 8 bases from J, leaving 18 bases between the germline ends. The CDR3 runs 15 amino acids, cysteine and phenylalanine included. The CDR3 DNA has 45 bases and is translated from base 1. The germline V gene encodes CDR1 SEHNR and CDR2 FQNEAQ (reference sequence). The protocol used for the library was the immunoSEQ multiplex PCR assay. The source is immuneACCESS, and TCRdb retained only in-frame sequences with V and J called. Part of the clones is not carried over; for the studies checked, unresolved V genes explain less than half of this, and the remainder is unexplained. The sample table records about 180,000 clones; just over 90% of these occur just once. Around 1.5% of the sample is held by the ten biggest clonotypes.

The specimen was blood. This receptor chain uses TRBV7-9 and TRBJ1-4; a tentative D match to TRBD1 spans 6 bases. The TCR originated in a man aged 30 to 45 in good health. DNA sequence: TGTGCCAGCAGCCATACGGCAGGGCAGGGGGAAAAACTGTTTTTT. The translation is CASSHTAGQGEKLFF. Joined to the reference TRBV7-9 and TRBJ1-4 proteins, this CDR3 gives the full variable domain: DTGVSQNPRHKITKRGQNVTFRCDPISEHNRLYWYRQTLGQGPEFLTYFQNEAQLEKSRLLSDRFSAERPKGSFSTLEIQRTEQGDSAMYLCASSHTAGQGEKLFFGSGTQLSVL.